Only one count was recorded for the clone carrying this T cell receptor beta chain. The antigen is unknown. V shed 6 bases and J shed 0 bases, with 12 bases lying between them. The germline V gene has CDR1 MNHEY and CDR2 SVGEGT. This CDR3 has 16 residues. The entry originates in a study of early T cells in non-severe SARS-CoV-2 infection. Study overall: It was bulk RNA from unsorted whole blood that was sequenced, and the chains were unpaired. Overall study findings and caveats: Matches to VDJdb favored anti-spike CD8 responses and missed private and CD4 specificities.

cDNA molecules, individually, were tagged with unique molecular identifiers. TCRdb re-called the 5' RACE reads with MiXCR, one entry per CDR3 protein. Here the sample spans 60,000 to 65,000 distinct CDR3 sequences, around an eighth being singletons. The sequence came from an adult who was a healthcare worker with PCR-confirmed SARS-CoV-2 infection or an uninfected control (not recorded which). The sequencing sample was made of whole blood. The V and J genes are TRBV6-2 or TRBV6-3 and TRBJ2-6; D might be TRBD2 (5 bases). CDR3 DNA sequence: TGTGCCAGCAGCCCCGGACTTAGCTCTGGGGCCAACGTCCTGACTTTC. It is translated as CASSPGLSSGANVLTF.